These T cell receptor beta chains were read from a single sample in a study of T cell repertoires in cytomegalovirus infection. Their recognized antigens are unknown. TCRdb independently ran MiXCR on the reads; one entry per CDR3 protein. The profile shows about 110,000 distinct CDR3 sequences, about 9.4% of them singletons. The sample comprised PBMCs, sequenced either directly or after in vitro stimulation (not recorded which). The receptors here all came from a human donor in good health (CMV status not recorded). Some clones in this sample may be carry-over from other donors' samples. CDR3s include the opening cysteine and the closing phenylalanine or tryptophan. D genes are given only for firm matches. The size field is filled for only some rows; it gives once, few, many or a size class.

D,length,J,size,V,DNA,CDR3
.,15,TRBJ2-1,many,TRBV7-2,TGTGCCAGCAGCTTCTCACGAATCTCCTACAATGAGCAGTTCTTC,CASSFSRISYNEQFF
TRBD1,13,TRBJ1-1,few,TRBV2,TGTGCCAGCAGGGCTGGACAGGCCCGAGTGGGTTTCTTT,CASRAGQARVGFF
.,16,TRBJ2-1,many,TRBV5-1,TGCGCCAGCAGCTTGGTTTCGGCGGGACGGAACAATGAGCAGTTCTTC,CASSLVSAGRNNEQFF
.,10,TRBJ2-1,.,TRBV10-3,TGTGCCACCCGATCCTATGAGCAGTTCTTC,CATRSYEQFF
.,14,TRBJ1-1,few,TRBV11-2,TGTGCCAGCAGCTTAGAAGGGAGGAACACTGAAGCTTTCTTT,CASSLEGRNTEAFF
.,16,TRBJ2-3,many,TRBV18,TGTGCCAGCTCACCACCACAGGTCAGCAGCACAGATACGCAGTATTTT,CASSPPQVSSTDTQYF
.,15,TRBJ1-2,many,TRBV7-9,TGTGCCAGCAGCTTAAGTCTCTCGCGGGATTCTGGCTACACCTTC,CASSLSLSRDSGYTF
.,12,TRBJ2-7,few,TRBV20-1,TGCAGTGCCCGACAGAGCTCTTACGAGCAGTACTTC,CSARQSSYEQYF
.,16,TRBJ2-5,few,TRBV4-2,TGTGCCAGCAGCCCGGGCCACCCGGGACCCCAAGAGACCCAGTACTTC,CASSPGHPGPQETQYF
.,16,TRBJ1-3,.,TRBV7-8,TGTGCCAGCAGCCCCCCGGTTCGGGCCTCTGGAAACACCATATATTTT,CASSPPVRASGNTIYF
TRBD2,16,TRBJ2-1,.,TRBV5-1,TGCGCCAGCAGCTTGGGCCCGCTAGCGGGGGGCAATGAGCAGTTCTTC,CASSLGPLAGGNEQFF
.,16,TRBJ2-3,many,TRBV7-3,TGTGCCAGCAGTTATGACAACTTCGGGCTAGCAGATACGCAGTATTTT,CASSYDNFGLADTQYF
.,12,TRBJ2-5,.,TRBV5-1,TGCGCCAGCAGGGGGGGAGGCGAGACCCAGTACTTC,CASRGGGETQYF
TRBD1,14,TRBJ2-7,.,TRBV2,TGTGCCAGCAGGGTGGTTCAGGGGGCGAACGAGCAGTACTTC,CASRVVQGANEQYF
.,15,TRBJ2-2,few,TRBV5-8,TGTGCCAGCAGCACCGGCGGGCCCAACACCGGGGAGCTGTTTTTT,CASSTGGPNTGELFF
TRBD2,15,TRBJ2-5,many,TRBV7-2,TGTGCCAGCAGCCGGACTAGCGGGAGGTTCGAGACCCAGTACTTC,CASSRTSGRFETQYF
.,15,TRBJ1-5,few,TRBV6-2/TRBV6-3,TGTGCCAGCAGTTACTCGACAGGAGGTCGTCAGCCCCAGCATTTT,CASSYSTGGRQPQHF
.,14,TRBJ2-2,many,TRBV12-3/TRBV12-4,TGTGCCAGCAGCCGGAGTCCGAACACCGGGGAGCTGTTTTTT,CASSRSPNTGELFF
.,17,TRBJ1-3,many,TRBV7-8,TGTGCCAGCAGCGCACTTTTTGGGGGGCCCTCTGGAAACACCATATATTTT,CASSALFGGPSGNTIYF
.,12,TRBJ1-6,many,TRBV7-2,TGTGCCAGCAGCCCACCCCTTTCACCCCTCCACTTT,CASSPPLSPLHF
TRBD2,18,TRBJ2-4,many,TRBV4-1,TGCGCCAGCAGCTCCTACCTACTAGCGGACAAAGCCAAAAACATTCAGTACTTC,CASSSYLLADKAKNIQYF
.,15,TRBJ1-3,few,TRBV20-1,TGCAGTGCTAGCCCGGGAAGGAACTCTGGAAACACCATATATTTT,CSASPGRNSGNTIYF
TRBD1,16,TRBJ1-4,.,TRBV28,TGTGCCAGCAGTTTTTCGGGACAGGGTTTAAACGAAAAACTGTTTTTT,CASSFSGQGLNEKLFF
TRBD1,13,TRBJ1-5,many,TRBV27,TGTGCTTCCGGGACAGGGGCTATCAGGCCCCAGCATTTT,CASGTGAIRPQHF
TRBD2,18,TRBJ2-2,few,TRBV28,TGTGCCAGCAGTTTATACTGGCGGGAGGCTCCTAACACCGGGGAGCTGTTTTTT,CASSLYWREAPNTGELFF
.,13,TRBJ2-5,many,TRBV11-2,TGTGCCAGCAGCTCCCGGTTACAAGAGACCCAGTACTTC,CASSSRLQETQYF
.,15,TRBJ1-2,.,TRBV4-1,TGCGCCAGCAGCCAAGATCGGGGGCTAGGACGAGGCTACACCTTC,CASSQDRGLGRGYTF
.,14,TRBJ1-2,few,TRBV5-8,TGTGCCAGCAGCCAGGCGCATCCTAACTATGGCTACACCTTC,CASSQAHPNYGYTF
.,14,TRBJ1-3,many,TRBV12-3/TRBV12-4,TGTGCCAGCAGTTTAAGTACCTCTGGAAACACCATATATTTT,CASSLSTSGNTIYF
.,14,TRBJ2-7,.,TRBV6-2/TRBV6-3,TGTGCCAGCAGTACCCGACAATCTGTGTACGAGCAGTACTTC,CASSTRQSVYEQYF
TRBD2,17,TRBJ2-1,few,TRBV28,TGTGCCAGCAGTTTAAGGACTAGCGGGAGGACCATCAATGAGCAGTTCTTC,CASSLRTSGRTINEQFF
.,14,TRBJ1-2,many,TRBV4-1,TGCGCCAGCAGCCAAGTACCGAGACTCAGGGTGGACACCTTC,CASSQVPRLRVDTF
.,14,TRBJ2-7,few,TRBV12-3/TRBV12-4,TGTGCCAGCAGTTTATTGGGCGCTGCCTACGAGCAGTACTTC,CASSLLGAAYEQYF
TRBD1,15,TRBJ2-2,few,TRBV11-3,TGTGCCAGCAGCTTGGGACAGGGGGCCACCGGGGAGCTGTTTTTT,CASSLGQGATGELFF
.,17,TRBJ1-3,.,TRBV7-3,TGTGCCAGCATCTCCCCCCTAGGTTGGGTTTCGGGAAACACCATATATTTT,CASISPLGWVSGNTIYF
.,14,TRBJ1-3,many,TRBV4-1,TGCGCCAGCAGCCAAGAGTGGGAGTGGAACACCATATATTTT,CASSQEWEWNTIYF
.,14,TRBJ2-1,many,TRBV4-3,TGCGCCAGCAGCCAGGCACTCACCAACAATGAGCAGTTCTTC,CASSQALTNNEQFF
TRBD2,15,TRBJ2-7,.,TRBV7-2,TGTGCCAGCAGCCCCGGGGGGGGTCGGACCTACGAGCAGTACTTC,CASSPGGGRTYEQYF
TRBD2,16,TRBJ2-1,few,TRBV6-4,TGTGCCAGCAGTGCCTCCCAGAGCGGGGACTACAATGAGCAGTTCTTC,CASSASQSGDYNEQFF
.,14,TRBJ2-2,many,TRBV2,TGTGCCAGCAGTCAGCGGAGCCGCACCGGGGAGCTGTTTTTT,CASSQRSRTGELFF